This record looks at one TCR beta chain sequence and its context. Its antigen is undetermined. Clones were read by immunoSEQ multiplex PCR, and TCRdb kept only the in-frame ones, dropping some. The sample shows around 64,000 clones, 87% of them seen only once. The data were taken from a study of Tregs in tolerant kidney transplant recipients. Whole-study findings and limits: Nucleotide sequences could not be compared across some patients' samples due to primer changes. Tregs expanded with activated donor B cells seemed most donor-specific.

This CDR3 spans 17 amino acids. The germline CDR1 and CDR2 sequences are MGHRA and YSYEKL. V was pared by 0 bases and J by 5 bases, with 19 bases between. Related graft donors supplied nonmyeloablative bone marrow transplants, and mixed chimerism was transient. Thawed PBMCs were FACS-sorted into unstimulated CD4+CD25+CD127- regulatory T cells, CD4+CD25- non-regulatory cells, CD4 and CD8 cells. This TCR was recovered from a human patient who received a combined kidney and bone marrow transplant. Some of these T cells may belong to the graft donor. The source material was CD4+ T cells from blood (PBMCs), sampled 6 months after the transplant. The V and J genes are TRBV4-1 and TRBJ1-1, with D tentatively TRBD1 (5 bases). The CDR3 DNA reads as TGCGCCAGCAGCCAAGATGGGACCGTGGGGAGGGATACTGAAGCTTTCTTT. Its protein product is CASSQDGTVGRDTEAFF.